The next 3 T cell receptor beta chains were all read from a single sample in a study of blood T cell repertoires in COVID-19. Repertoires were generated with immunoSEQ multiplex PCR, while TCRdb's copy carries only in-frame clones and drops some. Altogether about 160,000 clones are present, around 82% being singletons, with the ten largest covering roughly 10%. The sample comprised peripheral blood. The receptors originated from a woman aged 80 or older with active or convalescent COVID-19.

The V and J genes are TRBV7-2 and TRBJ2-5; 7 nucleotides agree with TRBD1. This CDR3 comprises 14 residues. In germline, CDR1 is SGHTA, CDR2 FQGNSA. Unmatched junction bases numbered 13, after V lost 10 bases and J lost 5 bases. Here the CDR3 DNA reads TGTGCCATTGGGGTGACAGGGCCTGGGGAGACCCAGTACTTC. Its translation is CAIGVTGPGETQYF.

The chain uses TRBV28 and TRBJ1-5; unclear D gene. CDR3 length: 13 amino acids. Germline V lookup: CDR1 MDHEN, CDR2 SYDVKM. V was cut by 5 bases and J by 2 bases, with 7 bases left in between. The CDR3 spells CASSPPGNQPQHF. CDR3 nucleotide sequence: TGTGCCAGCAGTCCCCCCGGCAATCAGCCCCAGCATTTT.

The chain couples TRBV5-1 to TRBJ2-5, with a possible D match to TRBD2 (6 bases). This CDR3 region has 14 residues. The V end was cut by 4 bases, the J end by 1 base, with 11 bases between. Germline loops: CDR1 SGHRS, CDR2 YFSETQ. The CDR3 DNA reads TGCGCCAGCAGCCGGGATAGCGGCCAAGAGACCCAGTACTTC. Its translation: CASSRDSGQETQYF.